This TCR beta chain was observed in a study of cytomegalovirus exposure and HLA in healthy donors. This table comes from immunoSEQ multiplex PCR, and its TCRdb copy is limited to in-frame clones, with some not included. The data hold under 250,000 clones, with roughly 87% observed a single time. Overall study results and limits: The study designated 150 to 200 TCR beta chains cytomegalovirus-associated. Clusters of TCRs from the first cohort tended to co-occur in the 90 to 150 validation repertoires (as a later analysis found).

About this clone: Its cognate antigen is unknown.

The sample consisted of PBMCs. The receptor was derived from a man aged 18 to 30 in good health and CMV-seropositive.

The CDR3 is CASSVDGVSFDEQYF. CDR3 nucleotide sequence: TGTGCCAGCAGCGTAGATGGGGTGAGCTTTGACGAGCAGTACTTC. This sequence joins TRBV9 and TRBJ2-7, with D unclear. Between the trimmed V and J ends, which lost 0 bases and 5 bases, there was a span of 15 bases. CDR1 is SGDLS, CDR2 YYNGEE, per germline. This CDR3 comprises 15 residues.